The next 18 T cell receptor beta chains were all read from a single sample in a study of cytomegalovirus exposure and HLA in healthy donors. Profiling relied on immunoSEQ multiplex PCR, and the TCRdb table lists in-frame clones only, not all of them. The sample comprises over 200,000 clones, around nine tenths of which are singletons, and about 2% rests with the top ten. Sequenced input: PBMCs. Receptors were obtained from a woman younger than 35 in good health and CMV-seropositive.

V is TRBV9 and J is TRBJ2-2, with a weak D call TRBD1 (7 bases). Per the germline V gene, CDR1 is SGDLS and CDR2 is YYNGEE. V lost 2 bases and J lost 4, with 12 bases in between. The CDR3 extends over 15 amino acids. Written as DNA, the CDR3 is TGTGCCAGCAGCGTCGGAGGGGGCGCCACCGGGGAGCTGTTTTTT. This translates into CASSVGGGATGELFF.

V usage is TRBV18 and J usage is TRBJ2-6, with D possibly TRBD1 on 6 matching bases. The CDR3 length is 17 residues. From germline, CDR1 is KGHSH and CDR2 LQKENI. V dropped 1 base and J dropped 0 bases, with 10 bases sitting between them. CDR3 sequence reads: CASSPREQGSGANVLTF. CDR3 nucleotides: TGTGCCAGCTCACCACGAGAACAGGGCTCTGGGGCCAACGTCCTGACTTTC.

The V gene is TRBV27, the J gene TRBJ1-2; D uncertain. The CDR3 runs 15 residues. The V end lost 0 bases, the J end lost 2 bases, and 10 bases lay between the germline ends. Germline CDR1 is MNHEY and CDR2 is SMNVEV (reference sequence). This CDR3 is CASSLSYSQNYGYTF. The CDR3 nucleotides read TGTGCCAGCAGTTTATCGTACAGCCAAAACTATGGCTACACCTTC.

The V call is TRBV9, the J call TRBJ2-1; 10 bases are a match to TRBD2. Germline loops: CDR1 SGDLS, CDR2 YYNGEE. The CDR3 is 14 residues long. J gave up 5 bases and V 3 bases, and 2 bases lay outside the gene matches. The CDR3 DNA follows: TGTGCCAGCAGCGGGACTAGCGGCAACAATGAGCAGTTCTTC. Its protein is CASSGTSGNNEQFF.

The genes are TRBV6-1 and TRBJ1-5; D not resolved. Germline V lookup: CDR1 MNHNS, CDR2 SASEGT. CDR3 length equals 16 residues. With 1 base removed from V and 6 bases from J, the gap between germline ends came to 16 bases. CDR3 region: CASSEVAVIRSQPQHF. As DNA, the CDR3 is TGTGCCAGCAGTGAAGTGGCGGTAATCCGCAGTCAGCCCCAGCATTTT.

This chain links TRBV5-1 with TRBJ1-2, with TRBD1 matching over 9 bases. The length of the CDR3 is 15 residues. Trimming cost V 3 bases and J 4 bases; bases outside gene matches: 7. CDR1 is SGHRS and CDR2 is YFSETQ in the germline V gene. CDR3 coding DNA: TGCGCCAGCAGCTCAGGACAGGGGAGGTCCTATGGCTACACCTTC. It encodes CASSSGQGRSYGYTF.

The CDR3: CASSAMANYGYTF. The DNA of the CDR3 is TGTGCCAGCAGTGCTATGGCTAACTATGGCTACACCTTC. V is TRBV28 and J is TRBJ1-2; D is ambiguous. The CDR3 length is 13 residues. The ends were cut back, 5 bases at V and 0 bases at J, with 7 bases in the middle. CDR1 is MDHEN and CDR2 is SYDVKM in the germline V gene.

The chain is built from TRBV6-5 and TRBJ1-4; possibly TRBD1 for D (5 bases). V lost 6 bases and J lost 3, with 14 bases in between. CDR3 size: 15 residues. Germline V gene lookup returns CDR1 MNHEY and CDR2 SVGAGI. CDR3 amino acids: CASRRAGLPNEKLFF. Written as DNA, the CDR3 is TGTGCCAGCAGGAGAGCAGGGTTACCTAATGAAAAACTGTTTTTT.

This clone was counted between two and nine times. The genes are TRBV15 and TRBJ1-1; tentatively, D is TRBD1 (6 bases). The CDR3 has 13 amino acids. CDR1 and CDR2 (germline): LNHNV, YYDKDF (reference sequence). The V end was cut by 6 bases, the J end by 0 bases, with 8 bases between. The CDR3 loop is CATSTGMNTEAFF. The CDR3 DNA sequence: TGTGCCACCAGTACAGGGATGAACACTGAAGCTTTCTTT. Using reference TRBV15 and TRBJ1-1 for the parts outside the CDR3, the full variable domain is DAMVIQNPRYQVTQFGKPVTLSCSQTLNHNVMYWYQQKSSQAPKLLFHYYDKDFNNEADTPDNFQSRRPNTSFCFLDIRSPGLGDTAMYLCATSTGMNTEAFFGQGTRLTVV.

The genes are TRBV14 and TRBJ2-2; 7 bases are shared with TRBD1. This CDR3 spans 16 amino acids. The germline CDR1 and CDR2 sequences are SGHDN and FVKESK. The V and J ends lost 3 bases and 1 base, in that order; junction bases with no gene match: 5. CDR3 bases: TGTGCCAGCAGCCACTTTCGGGACAGGAACACCGGGGAGCTGTTTTTT. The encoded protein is CASSHFRDRNTGELFF.

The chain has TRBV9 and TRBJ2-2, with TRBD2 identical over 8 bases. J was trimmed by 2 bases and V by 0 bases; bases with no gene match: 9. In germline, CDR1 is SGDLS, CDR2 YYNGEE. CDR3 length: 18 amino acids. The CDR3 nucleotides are TGTGCCAGCAGCGTAGGTTCTGCTAGCGGGCTCAACACCGGGGAGCTGTTTTTT. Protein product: CASSVGSASGLNTGELFF.

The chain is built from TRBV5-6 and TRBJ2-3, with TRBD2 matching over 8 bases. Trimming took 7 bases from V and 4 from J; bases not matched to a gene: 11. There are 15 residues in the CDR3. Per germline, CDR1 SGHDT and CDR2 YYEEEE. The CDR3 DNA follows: TGTGCCAGCGCTACCGGGGGGGTTCGATCAGATACGCAGTATTTT. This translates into CASATGGVRSDTQYF.

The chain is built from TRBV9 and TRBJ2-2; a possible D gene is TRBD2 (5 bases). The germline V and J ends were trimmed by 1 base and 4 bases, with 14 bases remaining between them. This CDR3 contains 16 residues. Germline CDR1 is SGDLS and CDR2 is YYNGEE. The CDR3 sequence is CASSVSGERITGELFF. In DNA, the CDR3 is TGTGCCAGCAGCGTAAGCGGAGAGCGAATCACCGGGGAGCTGTTTTTT.

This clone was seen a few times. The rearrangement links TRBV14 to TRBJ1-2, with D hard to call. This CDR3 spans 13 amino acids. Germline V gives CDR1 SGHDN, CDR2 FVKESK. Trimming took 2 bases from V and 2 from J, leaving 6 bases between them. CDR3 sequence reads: CASSQTANYGYTF. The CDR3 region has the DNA TGTGCCAGCAGCCAAACAGCAAACTATGGCTACACCTTC.

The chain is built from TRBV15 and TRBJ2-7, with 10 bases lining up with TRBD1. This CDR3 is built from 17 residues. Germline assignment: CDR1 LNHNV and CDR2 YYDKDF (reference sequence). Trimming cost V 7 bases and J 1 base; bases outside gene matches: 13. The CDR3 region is CATTTTFRDRGSYEQYF. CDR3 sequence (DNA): TGTGCCACCACCACCACATTTAGGGACAGGGGATCCTACGAGCAGTACTTC.

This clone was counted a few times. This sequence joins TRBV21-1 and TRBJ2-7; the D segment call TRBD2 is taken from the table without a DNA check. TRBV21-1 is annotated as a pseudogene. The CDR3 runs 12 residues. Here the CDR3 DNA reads TGTGCCAGCAGCAAAGGGGGGGTGCAGCAGTACTTC. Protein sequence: CASSKGGVQQYF.

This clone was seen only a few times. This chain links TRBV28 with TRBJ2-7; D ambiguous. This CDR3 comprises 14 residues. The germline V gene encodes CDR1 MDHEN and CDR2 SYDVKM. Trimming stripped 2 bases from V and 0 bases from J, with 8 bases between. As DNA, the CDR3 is TGTGCCAGCAGTTTAACGGCGGTCTCCTACGAGCAGTACTTC. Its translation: CASSLTAVSYEQYF. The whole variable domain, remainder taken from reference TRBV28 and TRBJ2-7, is DVKVTQSSRYLVKRTGEKVFLECVQDMDHENMFWYRQDPGLGLRLIYFSYDVKMKEKGDIPEGYSVSREKKERFSLILESASTNQTSMYLCASSLTAVSYEQYFGPGTRLTVT.

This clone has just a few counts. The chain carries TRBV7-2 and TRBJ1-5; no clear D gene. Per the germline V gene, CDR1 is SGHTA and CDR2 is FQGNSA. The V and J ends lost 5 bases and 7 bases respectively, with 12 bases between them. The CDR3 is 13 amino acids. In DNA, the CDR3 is TGTGCCAGCAGCCCCCACCTGGAGCAGCCCCAGCATTTT. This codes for CASSPHLEQPQHF.